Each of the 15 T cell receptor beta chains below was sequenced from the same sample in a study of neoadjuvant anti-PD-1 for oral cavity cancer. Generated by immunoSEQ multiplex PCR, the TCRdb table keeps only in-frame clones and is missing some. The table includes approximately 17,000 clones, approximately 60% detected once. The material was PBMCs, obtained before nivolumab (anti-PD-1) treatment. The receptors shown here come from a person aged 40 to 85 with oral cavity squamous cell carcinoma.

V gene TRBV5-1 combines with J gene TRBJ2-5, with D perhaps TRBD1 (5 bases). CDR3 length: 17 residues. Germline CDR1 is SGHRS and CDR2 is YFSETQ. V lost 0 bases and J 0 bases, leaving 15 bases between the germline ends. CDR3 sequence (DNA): TGCGCCAGCAGCTTGGGGGCAGGGCCTCCCTACCAAGAGACCCAGTACTTC. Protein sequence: CASSLGAGPPYQETQYF.

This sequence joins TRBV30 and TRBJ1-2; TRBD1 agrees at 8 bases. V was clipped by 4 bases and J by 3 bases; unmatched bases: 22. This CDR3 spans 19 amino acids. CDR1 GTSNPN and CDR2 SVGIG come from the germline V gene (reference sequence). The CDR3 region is CAWTHIDRGFFMTDYGYTF. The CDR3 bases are TGTGCCTGGACCCACATTGACAGGGGTTTTTTCATGACCGACTATGGCTACACCTTC.

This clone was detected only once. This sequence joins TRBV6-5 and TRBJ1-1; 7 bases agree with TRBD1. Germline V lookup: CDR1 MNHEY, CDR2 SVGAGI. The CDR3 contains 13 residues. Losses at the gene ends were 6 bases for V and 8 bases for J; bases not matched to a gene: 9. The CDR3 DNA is TGTGCCAGCAGACCCGACAGGGCGGGCGAAGCTTTCTTT. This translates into CASRPDRAGEAFF.

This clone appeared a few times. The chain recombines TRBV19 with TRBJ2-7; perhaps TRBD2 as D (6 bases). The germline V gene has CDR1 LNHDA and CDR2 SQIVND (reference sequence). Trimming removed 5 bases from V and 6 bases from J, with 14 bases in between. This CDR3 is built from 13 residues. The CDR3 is CASSPEGLSEQYF. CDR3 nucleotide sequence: TGTGCCAGTAGTCCGGAGGGACTGAGCGAGCAGTACTTC.

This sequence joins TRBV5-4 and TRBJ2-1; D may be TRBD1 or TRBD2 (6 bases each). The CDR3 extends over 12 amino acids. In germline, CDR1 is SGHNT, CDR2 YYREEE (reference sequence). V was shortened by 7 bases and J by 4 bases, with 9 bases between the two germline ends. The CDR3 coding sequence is TGTGCCAGCGCGGGACAATACAATGAGCAGTTCTTC. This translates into CASAGQYNEQFF.

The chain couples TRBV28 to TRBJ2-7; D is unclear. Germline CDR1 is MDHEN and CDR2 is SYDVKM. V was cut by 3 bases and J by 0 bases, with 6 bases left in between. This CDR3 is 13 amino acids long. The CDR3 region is CASSFSDSYEQYF. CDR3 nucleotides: TGTGCCAGCAGTTTTTCTGACTCCTACGAGCAGTACTTC.

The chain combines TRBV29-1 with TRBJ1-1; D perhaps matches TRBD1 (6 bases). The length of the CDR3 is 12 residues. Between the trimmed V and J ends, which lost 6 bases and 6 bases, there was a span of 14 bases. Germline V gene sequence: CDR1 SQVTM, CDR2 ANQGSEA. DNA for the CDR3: TGCAGCGTCGCCTCTTGGACAGCTGAAGCTTTCTTT. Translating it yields CSVASWTAEAFF.

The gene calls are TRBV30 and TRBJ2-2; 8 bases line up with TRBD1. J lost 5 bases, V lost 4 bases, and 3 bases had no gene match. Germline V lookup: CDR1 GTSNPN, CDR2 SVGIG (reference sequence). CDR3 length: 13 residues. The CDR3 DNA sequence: TGTGCCTGGACGGGACAGGTAACCGGGGAGCTGTTTTTT. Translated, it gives CAWTGQVTGELFF.

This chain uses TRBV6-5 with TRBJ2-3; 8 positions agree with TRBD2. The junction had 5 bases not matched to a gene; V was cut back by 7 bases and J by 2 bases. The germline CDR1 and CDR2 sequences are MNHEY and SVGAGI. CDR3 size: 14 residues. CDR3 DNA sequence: TGTGCCAGCAAGGGACTAGGAACCACAGATACGCAGTATTTT. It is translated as CASKGLGTTDTQYF.

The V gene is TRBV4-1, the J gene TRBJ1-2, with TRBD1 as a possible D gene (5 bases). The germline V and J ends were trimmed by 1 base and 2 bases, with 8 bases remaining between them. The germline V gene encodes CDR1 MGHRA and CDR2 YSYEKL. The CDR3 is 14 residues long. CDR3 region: CASSQAGVNYGYTF. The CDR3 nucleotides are TGCGCCAGCAGCCAAGCGGGGGTAAACTATGGCTACACCTTC.

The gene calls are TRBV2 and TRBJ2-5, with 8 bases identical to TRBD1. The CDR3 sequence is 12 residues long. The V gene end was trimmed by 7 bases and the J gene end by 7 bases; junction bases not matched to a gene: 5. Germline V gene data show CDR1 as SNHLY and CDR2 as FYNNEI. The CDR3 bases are TGTGCCAGCATTGGACAGGGTATGACCCAGTACTTC. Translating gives CASIGQGMTQYF.

For the CDR3, the DNA is TGTGCCAGCAGCCAAGCCTGGGGCACTAGCGGGAGTCGAGAGACCCAGTACTTC. Protein product: CASSQAWGTSGSRETQYF. The J gene is TRBJ2-5, the V gene TRBV14; 11 positions match TRBD2. CDR3 length equals 18 residues. Germline V gene data show CDR1 as SGHDN and CDR2 as FVKESK. Trimming at V came to 1 base and at J to 4 bases, leaving 11 bases not matched to a gene.

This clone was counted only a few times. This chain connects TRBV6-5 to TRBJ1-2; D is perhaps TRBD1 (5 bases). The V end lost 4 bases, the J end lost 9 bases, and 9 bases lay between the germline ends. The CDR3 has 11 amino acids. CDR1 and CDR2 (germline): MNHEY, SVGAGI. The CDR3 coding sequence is TGTGCCAGCAGTTGGCAGGGTCGCTACACCTTC. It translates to CASSWQGRYTF.

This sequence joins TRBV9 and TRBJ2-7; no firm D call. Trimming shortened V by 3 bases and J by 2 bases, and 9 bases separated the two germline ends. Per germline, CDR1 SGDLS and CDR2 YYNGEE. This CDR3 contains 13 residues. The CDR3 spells CASSEGPAYEQYF. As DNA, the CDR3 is TGTGCCAGCAGCGAGGGTCCGGCCTACGAGCAGTACTTC.

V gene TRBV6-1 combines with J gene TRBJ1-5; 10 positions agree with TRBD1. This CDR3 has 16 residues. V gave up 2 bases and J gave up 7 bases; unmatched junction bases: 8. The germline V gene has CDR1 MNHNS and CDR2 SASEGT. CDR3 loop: CASSEIFDRGLQPQHF. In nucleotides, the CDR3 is TGTGCCAGCAGTGAAATATTTGACAGGGGGCTCCAGCCCCAGCATTTT.